Listed here are 23 T cell receptor beta chains from one sample, sequenced in a study of T cells in Graves' hyperthyroidism and ophthalmopathy. Amplified regions were TCR beta CDR3 sequences from RNA transcripts. The HTBI primer set was used in a first-round RT-PCR of the TCR CDR3. TCRdb independently ran MiXCR on the multiplex PCR reads; one entry per CDR3 protein. Of a few hundred thousand distinct CDR3 sequences listed, around a sixth are singletons. The sample was blood. The origin of the receptors is a young man with Graves' ophthalmopathy.

This chain joins TRBV2 and TRBJ1-2; 8 nucleotides line up with TRBD1. V shed 6 bases and J 8 bases; nucleotides not matched to a gene: 5. The CDR3 loop spans 12 amino acids. Germline V gene lookup returns CDR1 SNHLY and CDR2 FYNNEI. The CDR3 nucleotides are TGTGCCAGCAGGGGGACAGGCGTGGGCTACACCTTC. Translating it yields CASRGTGVGYTF.

This clonotype was observed many times. V is TRBV3-1 and J is TRBJ2-5, with D unclear. CDR1 is LGHDT and CDR2 is YNNKEL in the germline V gene (reference sequence). Trimming stripped 6 bases from V and 4 bases from J, with 15 bases between. The CDR3 extends over 14 amino acids. This CDR3 is CASSHNPLPETQYF. The CDR3 bases are TGTGCCAGCAGTCATAATCCTCTTCCAGAGACCCAGTACTTC.

The genes are TRBV5-1 and TRBJ2-7, with 9 bases lining up with TRBD1. Germline V gene data show CDR1 as SGHRS and CDR2 as YFSETQ. CDR3 length equals 13 residues. V trimming: 4 bases; J trimming: 3 bases; junction bases outside the gene matches: 2. The CDR3 loop reads CASSKDRGYEQYF. CDR3 DNA sequence: TGCGCCAGCAGCAAGGACAGGGGCTACGAGCAGTACTTC.

CDR3 coding DNA: TGTGCCAGTAGTATTGGACAGGGTTCTTCTGATGGCTACACCTTC. It encodes CASSIGQGSSDGYTF. The chain carries TRBV19 and TRBJ1-2; TRBD1 matches 8 bases. Losses at the gene ends were 3 bases for V and 6 bases for J; bases not matched to a gene: 9. This CDR3 has 15 amino acids. CDR1 and CDR2 from the germline V gene are LNHDA and SQIVND (reference sequence).

The count of this clonotype is one. Since a much larger clone is just one base distant, this may be a read error. The chain is built from TRBV5-1 and TRBJ2-7, with D possibly TRBD1 on 6 matching bases. The CDR3 is 13 amino acids. The germline V gene has CDR1 SGHRS and CDR2 YFSETQ. The CDR3 reads CASSLQDSYEQCF. The CDR3 bases are TGCGCCAGCAGCTTGCAGGACAGTTACGAGCAGTGCTTC.

At least ten counts were recorded for this clonotype. The rearrangement links TRBV2 to TRBJ2-3; TRBD2 matches at 10 bases. Germline V gene data show CDR1 as SNHLY and CDR2 as FYNNEI. CDR3 size: 14 residues. The junction had 5 bases not matched to a gene; V was cut back by 5 bases and J by 6 bases. The CDR3 sequence: CASSPSGGADTQYF. The DNA of the CDR3 is TGTGCCAGCAGTCCTAGCGGGGGCGCGGATACGCAGTATTTT.

This clonotype was observed many times. The chain couples TRBV5-6 to TRBJ2-7; D not certain. The CDR3 contains 14 residues. CDR1 and CDR2 from the germline V gene are SGHDT and YYEEEE. V lost 3 bases to trimming and J lost 2 bases, with 12 bases between them. Written as DNA, the CDR3 is TGTGCCAGCAGCTCTGCCGGGTCTACCTACGAGCAGTACTTC. It yields the protein CASSSAGSTYEQYF.

In its sample, this clonotype was seen a few times. V usage is TRBV20-1 and J usage is TRBJ2-3; 11 nucleotides align to TRBD2. The germline V gene encodes CDR1 DFQATT and CDR2 SNEGSKA (reference sequence). J lost 2 bases, V lost 6 bases, and 7 bases had no gene match. The CDR3 consists of 15 residues. CDR3 coding DNA: TGCAGTGCCCGGACTAGCGGGCTCCTCACAGATACGCAGTATTTT. Its protein is CSARTSGLLTDTQYF.

This clonotype has only a few counts. The V gene is TRBV24-1, the J gene TRBJ2-2; no definite D call. Germline V gene lookup returns CDR1 KGHDR and CDR2 SFDVKD. The CDR3 is 12 residues long. V lost 8 bases to trimming and J lost 6 bases, with 9 bases between them. The CDR3 DNA reads as TGTGCCACCATGGGTCGTGCCGGGGAGCTGTTTTTT. Its translation is CATMGRAGELFF.

The table lists this clonotype with many counts. CDR3 loop: CASSPMADPNTGELFF. The CDR3 nucleotides are TGTGCCAGCAGCCCAATGGCGGACCCTAACACCGGGGAGCTGTTTTTT. This sequence joins TRBV3-1 and TRBJ2-2; D is unclear. Germline V gives CDR1 LGHDT, CDR2 YNNKEL (reference sequence). The CDR3 consists of 16 residues. Trimming shortened V by 4 bases and J by 2 bases, and 14 bases separated the two germline ends.

V and J are TRBV10-3 and TRBJ1-4; D is unclear. Germline-derived CDR1 and CDR2 are ENHRY and SYGVKD. Trimming pared 6 bases from V and 4 bases from J, leaving 9 bases between. CDR3 size: 13 residues. In DNA, the CDR3 is TGTGCCATCAGCAGGACTGATAATGAAAAACTGTTTTTT. Its protein is CAISRTDNEKLFF.

The genes are TRBV20-1 and TRBJ1-2, with D possibly being TRBD1 (5 bases). Germline V gives CDR1 DFQATT, CDR2 SNEGSKA (reference sequence). The CDR3 is made up of 14 amino acids. The germline V and J ends were trimmed by 0 bases and 6 bases, with 14 bases remaining between them. CDR3 sequence reads: CSARDGGGRDGYTF. CDR3 DNA sequence: TGCAGTGCTAGAGATGGGGGAGGGAGGGATGGCTACACCTTC.

The sample holds many counts of this clonotype. The chain combines TRBV5-6 with TRBJ2-5; TRBD1 is a possible D gene (6 bases). CDR3 length equals 13 residues. Trimming removed 2 bases from V and 5 bases from J, with 10 bases in between. Per the germline V gene, CDR1 is SGHDT and CDR2 is YYEEEE. In DNA form, the CDR3 reads TGTGCCAGCAGCTTCCAGGGGCTCGAGACCCAGTACTTC. Translated: CASSFQGLETQYF. Full variable domain (outside the CDR3, taken from reference TRBV5-6 and TRBJ2-5): DAGVTQSPTHLIKTRGQQVTLRCSPKSGHDTVSWYQQALGQGPQFIFQYYEEEERQRGNFPDRFSGHQFPNYSSELNVNALLLGDSALYLCASSFQGLETQYFGPGTRLLVL.

This clonotype was found many times. The CDR3 is CASSLGLAGGEQYF. The CDR3 coding sequence is TGTGCCAGCAGCTTAGGACTAGCGGGGGGCGAGCAGTACTTC. The V call is TRBV7-2, the J call TRBJ2-7, with 13 bases that match TRBD2. V trimming: 1 base; J trimming: 6 bases; junction bases outside the gene matches: 0. The CDR3 length is 14 residues. From germline, CDR1 is SGHTA and CDR2 FQGNSA.

In its sample, this clonotype was seen many times. This rearrangement joins TRBV5-5 to TRBJ1-1; 9 bases are a match to TRBD1. There are 15 residues in the CDR3. CDR1 and CDR2 from the germline V gene are SGHKS and YYEKEE (reference sequence). Trimming removed 1 base from V and 1 base from J; junction bases left unmatched: 2. In DNA, the CDR3 is TGTGCCAGCAGCTTGAAGGGACAGGGGAACACTGAAGCTTTCTTT. It specifies CASSLKGQGNTEAFF.

The chain has TRBV27 and TRBJ2-2; D could derive from TRBD1 or TRBD2 (5 bases each). Trimming stripped 3 bases from V and 0 bases from J, with 17 bases between. This CDR3 contains 18 residues. CDR1 MNHEY and CDR2 SMNVEV come from the germline V gene (reference sequence). CDR3 sequence: CASSLGETSLANTGELFF. The CDR3 DNA is TGTGCCAGCAGTTTGGGGGAAACCTCACTAGCGAACACCGGGGAGCTGTTTTTT.

This clonotype was picked up a small number of times. This rearrangement joins TRBV6-9 to TRBJ2-3, with D perhaps TRBD1 or TRBD2 (5 bases each). The CDR3 is 14 amino acids. CDR1 is MNHGY and CDR2 is SVAAGI in the germline V gene. The V end lost 2 bases, the J end lost 3 bases, and 9 bases lay between the germline ends. CDR3 loop: CASSYVEGTDTQYF. CDR3 sequence (DNA): TGTGCCAGCAGTTATGTCGAGGGGACAGATACGCAGTATTTT.

This clonotype was seen many times. The V call is TRBV12-3 or TRBV12-4, the J call TRBJ2-3; possible D gene TRBD1, 6 bases. V lost 0 bases, J lost 1 base, and 14 bases lay in between. The CDR3 totals 17 residues. CDR3 sequence reads: CASSLAFGPGGTDTQYF. The CDR3 DNA reads as TGTGCCAGCAGTTTAGCGTTCGGACCAGGGGGCACAGATACGCAGTATTTT.

At least ten counts were recorded for this clonotype. The chain combines TRBV7-2 with TRBJ2-5; 10 nucleotides align to TRBD1. Germline V lookup: CDR1 SGHTA, CDR2 FQGNSA. The CDR3 length is 16 residues. Unmatched junction bases numbered 7, after V lost 5 bases and J lost 1 base. CDR3 DNA: TGTGCCAGCAGCCGGAAACGGGACAGGGGCCAAGAGACCCAGTACTTC. It specifies CASSRKRDRGQETQYF.

The sample holds many counts of this clonotype. The rearrangement links TRBV5-1 to TRBJ2-3; 9 nucleotides agree with TRBD1. V shed 7 bases, J shed 0 bases, and the junction held 6 bases outside the gene matches. The CDR3 runs 15 residues. CDR1 is SGHRS and CDR2 is YFSETQ in the germline V gene. CDR3: CASGTGRMSTDTQYF. The CDR3 DNA follows: TGCGCCAGCGGGACAGGGAGGATGAGCACAGATACGCAGTATTTT.

This clonotype has a count of ten or more. The chain uses TRBV20-1 and TRBJ2-7; TRBD2 is a possible D gene (5 bases). Per the germline V gene, CDR1 is DFQATT and CDR2 is SNEGSKA (reference sequence). V was trimmed by 6 bases and J by 5 bases, leaving 14 bases between them. The length of the CDR3 is 12 residues. The CDR3 sequence: CSAPGVYDEQYF. CDR3 in DNA: TGCAGTGCCCCCGGGGTGTATGACGAGCAGTACTTC.

A few counts support this clonotype. The rearrangement uses TRBV4-1 and TRBJ1-2; a weak D match, TRBD1 (6 bases). Per the germline V gene, CDR1 is MGHRA and CDR2 is YSYEKL. The V and J ends lost 4 bases and 4 bases respectively, with 13 bases between them. CDR3 length: 14 residues. CDR3 sequence (DNA): TGCGCCAGCAGCCGCGTCGGGGGCGGCTATGGCTACACCTTC. Translating it yields CASSRVGGGYGYTF.

The sample holds a few counts of this clonotype. The chain combines TRBV28 with TRBJ1-2, with 12 bases identical to TRBD1. Germline V gene sequence: CDR1 MDHEN, CDR2 SYDVKM. The CDR3 length is 14 residues. V trimming: 8 bases; J trimming: 7 bases; junction bases outside the gene matches: 8. The CDR3 bases are TGTGCCAGCCTCTCGGGACAGGGGGCTTTTGGCTACACCTTC. Protein: CASLSGQGAFGYTF.